These 25 T cell receptor beta chains were all obtained from the same sample, sequenced in a study of graft-versus-host responses after intestinal transplantation. Produced via immunoSEQ multiplex PCR; TCRdb's table is partial and in-frame only. The data contain 8,000 to 11,000 clones, approximately 30% of them singletons. The specimen comprised alloreactive CD4+ T cells from a mixed lymphocyte reaction culture, sampled before transplantation. The subset denotes: CFSE-low proliferating T cells sorted from approximately 6-day pre-transplant mixed lymphocyte reaction (GvH or HvG direction). Source of these receptors: a human patient who was an organ donor for intestinal transplantation.

The V call is TRBV6-1, the J call TRBJ2-7; D gene unclear. CDR3 length: 14 amino acids. Germline V gene lookup returns CDR1 MNHNS and CDR2 SASEGT. Trimming pared 7 bases from V and 6 bases from J, leaving 19 bases between. Written as DNA, the CDR3 is TGTGCCAGCATGAAGGGCAGGTCGTCGGGCGAGCAGTACTTC. It yields the protein CASMKGRSSGEQYF.

This clone appeared a few times. The chain is built from TRBV4-1 and TRBJ2-1, with unresolved D. The ends were cut back, 2 bases at V and 8 bases at J, with 16 bases in the middle. Germline CDR1 and CDR2: MGHRA and YSYEKL. This CDR3 has 15 residues. The chain's CDR3 is CASSQYLLGFYEQFF. CDR3 coding DNA: TGCGCCAGCAGCCAATACCTTTTGGGGTTCTATGAGCAGTTCTTC.

The rearrangement links TRBV9 to TRBJ1-1; perhaps TRBD1 as D (5 bases). Germline loops: CDR1 SGDLS, CDR2 YYNGEE. CDR3 size: 13 residues. Trimming took 0 bases from V and 6 from J, leaving 9 bases between them. CDR3 coding DNA: TGTGCCAGCAGCGTAGTAGGGGTGGCTGAAGCTTTCTTT. Its protein is CASSVVGVAEAFF.

This clone ranks as medium-sized. The chain couples TRBV12-5 to TRBJ1-3, with no clear D. The CDR3 consists of 13 residues. The V end lost 2 bases, the J end lost 0 bases, and 2 bases lay between the germline ends. Per the germline V gene, CDR1 is LGHNT and CDR2 is FRNRAP. DNA for the CDR3: TGTGCTAGTGGTTTGCACTCTGGAAACACCATATATTTT. It translates to CASGLHSGNTIYF.

CDR3 loop: CASRIPGPSSYEQYF. CDR3 bases: TGTGCCAGCAGGATTCCGGGACCGTCCTCCTACGAGCAGTACTTC. V usage is TRBV6-5 and J usage is TRBJ2-7; either TRBD1 or TRBD2 may fit D (5 bases each). This CDR3 is 15 amino acids long. V lost 6 bases, J lost 0 bases, and 15 bases lay in between. Germline CDR1 is MNHEY and CDR2 is SVGAGI.

This clone was observed a few times. No conserved phenylalanine or tryptophan ends this CDR3, so it is likely a read error. The limits of the CDR3 on the DNA are not certain, so only TCRdb's listed CDR3 is given. V gene TRBV6-8 combines with J gene TRBJ2-6. Inclusive of both ends, the CDR3 amounts to 14 amino acids. Germline CDR1 is MNHGY and CDR2 is SAAAGT. Here the CDR3 reads CASSMVARSNKVGL.

As concerns this clone: Additional DNA sequences in this sample encode the identical CDR3. The CDR3 coding sequence is TGCGCCAGCAGCCTACAGGGAACCGGGGAGCTGTTTTTT. Residues: CASSLQGTGELFF. The chain recombines TRBV4-1 with TRBJ2-2, with a weak D call TRBD1 (6 bases). Germline V gene sequence: CDR1 MGHRA, CDR2 YSYEKL. V dropped 4 bases and J dropped 5 bases, with 8 bases sitting between them. The CDR3 consists of 13 residues.

V and J are TRBV11-1 and TRBJ2-6; D unresolved. CDR3 length equals 14 residues. Germline V gives CDR1 SGHAT, CDR2 FQDESV (reference sequence). The ends were cut back, 2 bases at V and 1 base at J, with 3 bases in the middle. CDR3 region: CASSLQSGANVLTF. Written as DNA, the CDR3 is TGTGCCAGCAGCTTACAGTCTGGGGCCAACGTCCTGACTTTC.

This clone occurred a few times. The chain is built from TRBV25-1 and TRBJ2-3; 13 bases agree with TRBD2. Germline CDR1 is MGHDK and CDR2 is SYGVNS. CDR3 length: 16 amino acids. Trimming removed 3 bases from V and 2 bases from J; junction bases left unmatched: 2. CDR3 in DNA: TGTGCCAGCAGTGAGGGACTAGCGGGGAACACAGATACGCAGTATTTT. It codes for CASSEGLAGNTDTQYF.

This chain connects TRBV29-1 to TRBJ2-1, with 8 positions matching TRBD1. The germline V gene encodes CDR1 SQVTM and CDR2 ANQGSEA. The CDR3 loop spans 15 amino acids. Trimming at V came to 3 bases and at J to 0 bases, leaving 4 bases not matched to a gene. The CDR3 DNA reads TGCAGCGTTGAGGGGGGACAGGCCTCCTACAATGAGCAGTTCTTC. Translation gives CSVEGGQASYNEQFF.

This clone was picked up one time. Given a far larger clone just one base away, this is likely a sequencing read error. The conserved closing phenylalanine or tryptophan is absent in this CDR3, likely reflecting a read error. V and J are TRBV30 and TRBJ2-7, with D uncertain. The germline V and J ends were trimmed by 4 bases and 2 bases, with 0 bases remaining between them. CDR1 GTSNPN and CDR2 SVGIG come from the germline V gene (reference sequence). This CDR3 has 9 residues. CDR3 nucleotide sequence: TGTGCCTGGACCTACGAGCAGTACCTC. This codes for CAWTYEQYL.

The rearrangement uses TRBV5-6 and TRBJ1-5; 8 nucleotides match TRBD1. CDR1 and CDR2 from the germline V gene are SGHDT and YYEEEE. The CDR3 covers 15 residues. V dropped 1 base and J dropped 5; count of bases not matched to a gene: 5. The CDR3 region has the DNA TGTGCCAGCAGCTTGAATCCGACAGGGGATCAGCCCCAGCATTTT. Its translation: CASSLNPTGDQPQHF.

This chain uses TRBV5-4 with TRBJ1-2, with D possibly TRBD1 on 5 matching bases. Germline V gives CDR1 SGHNT, CDR2 YYREEE (reference sequence). V was pared by 0 bases and J by 8 bases, with 11 bases between. The CDR3 contains 13 residues. Here the CDR3 reads CASSLAGTEGYTF. CDR3 nucleotide sequence: TGTGCCAGCAGCTTGGCGGGGACGGAAGGCTACACCTTC. The full variable domain, completed using reference TRBV5-4 and TRBJ1-2, is ETGVTQSPTHLIKTRGQQVTLRCSSQSGHNTVSWYQQALGQGPQFIFQYYREEENGRGNFPPRFSGLQFPNYSSELNVNALELDDSALYLCASSLAGTEGYTFGSGTRLTVV.

The gene calls are TRBV6-9 and TRBJ1-5; TRBD1 might be the D (5 bases). CDR3 size: 14 residues. Looked up from germline, CDR1 is MNHGY and CDR2 is SVAAGI. Trimming shortened V by 3 bases and J by 5 bases, and 11 bases separated the two germline ends. The CDR3 reads CASSYNGAHQPQHF. In DNA form, the CDR3 reads TGTGCCAGCAGTTACAACGGGGCTCATCAGCCCCAGCATTTT.

The genes are TRBV28 and TRBJ1-3; a possible D gene is TRBD1 (5 bases). The V gene lost 5 bases and the J gene lost 0 bases, with 20 bases spanning the gap. Germline V gives CDR1 MDHEN, CDR2 SYDVKM. This CDR3 has 18 amino acids. The CDR3 spells CASSPPRGGPFSGNTIYF. In DNA, the CDR3 is TGTGCCAGCAGTCCACCCCGCGGGGGACCCTTCTCTGGAAACACCATATATTTT.

The gene calls are TRBV21-1 and TRBJ1-3. TRBV21-1 is a pseudogene locus. The CDR3 has 17 residues. This CDR3 reads CASSLRIATHARNTIYF. CDR3 coding DNA: TGTGCCAGCAGCTTGCGTATAGCTACACACGCACGAAACACCATATATTTT.

Only a few counts were recorded for this clone. The V call is TRBV9, the J call TRBJ2-3; TRBD2 might be the D (7 bases). This CDR3 has 16 amino acids. The V and J ends lost 4 bases and 5 bases respectively, with 20 bases between them. Germline V gives CDR1 SGDLS, CDR2 YYNGEE. The CDR3 protein is CASSPSGLGGGDTQYF. Written as DNA, the CDR3 is TGTGCCAGCAGCCCCTCCGGACTAGGGGGAGGAGATACGCAGTATTTT. The full variable domain, its missing parts supplied by reference TRBV9 and TRBJ2-3, is DSGVTQTPKHLITATGQRVTLRCSPRSGDLSVYWYQQSLDQGLQFLIQYYNGEERAKGNILERFSAQQFPDLHSELNLSSLELGDSALYFCASSPSGLGGGDTQYFGPGTRLTVL.

This clone was found a few times. The CDR3 bases are TGCGCCAGCAGAAATGACAGGGGAGCCTACGAGCAGTACTTC. It specifies CASRNDRGAYEQYF. V usage is TRBV5-1 and J usage is TRBJ2-7; 8 bases agree with TRBD1. In germline, CDR1 is SGHRS, CDR2 YFSETQ. The length of the CDR3 is 14 residues. Unmatched junction bases numbered 6, after V lost 5 bases and J lost 2 bases.

This clone appeared a few times. The chain recombines TRBV27 with TRBJ2-2; possible D gene TRBD1, 5 bases. The CDR3 is made up of 14 amino acids. Germline V gene lookup returns CDR1 MNHEY and CDR2 SMNVEV (reference sequence). Trimming cost V 10 bases and J 6 bases, with 18 bases left between them. CDR3 in amino acids: CATQGREVAGELFF. Here the CDR3 DNA reads TGTGCCACCCAAGGCAGGGAAGTGGCCGGGGAGCTGTTTTTT.

By frequency in the sample, this clone is medium-sized (0.01 to 0.1%). The chain uses TRBV4-2 and TRBJ2-7; 8 nucleotides match TRBD2. Germline V gene sequence: CDR1 LGHNA, CDR2 YNFKEQ. After removal of 0 bases from V and 0 bases from J, the junction contained 13 bases not matched to a gene. The CDR3 extends over 19 amino acids. This CDR3 is CASSQEVSGGRLSSYEQYF. CDR3 coding DNA: TGTGCCAGCAGCCAAGAGGTCAGCGGGGGCCGCCTAAGCTCCTACGAGCAGTACTTC.

This CDR3 is CASGRGANTGELFF. CDR3 nucleotide sequence: TGTGCCAGCGGTCGGGGGGCGAACACCGGGGAGCTGTTTTTT. The chain employs TRBV7-2 and TRBJ2-2; 7 bases fit TRBD2. Germline CDR1 SGHTA, CDR2 FQGNSA. The V segment lost 8 bases and the J segment 0 bases; nucleotides outside the gene matches: 3. The CDR3 covers 14 residues.

This clone showed up just a few times. The chain employs TRBV5-4 and TRBJ2-5; 9 positions match TRBD1. CDR3 length: 16 amino acids. CDR1 is SGHNT and CDR2 is YYREEE in the germline V gene (reference sequence). V gave up 0 bases and J gave up 0 bases; unmatched junction bases: 3. The CDR3: CASSLGGQGYQETQYF. For the CDR3, the DNA is TGTGCCAGCAGCTTGGGAGGACAGGGGTACCAAGAGACCCAGTACTTC.

This clone appeared a few times. This CDR3 reads CASSETKAGGETQYF. The CDR3 nucleotides are TGTGCCAGCAGTGAAACAAAAGCGGGGGGAGAGACCCAGTACTTC. The V and J genes are TRBV6-1 and TRBJ2-5, with 9 positions matching TRBD2. Losses at the gene ends were 2 bases for V and 4 bases for J; bases not matched to a gene: 5. CDR3 length: 15 residues. Germline V gene data show CDR1 as MNHNS and CDR2 as SASEGT.

The CDR3 nucleotides are TGTGCCAGCAGTGCCGCCCAGGGGCAGGCGGACGCTAACTATGGCTACACCTTC. Translating it yields CASSAAQGQADANYGYTF. The chain combines TRBV25-1 with TRBJ1-2; tentative D call: TRBD1 (6 bases). The CDR3 is 18 amino acids. Germline loops: CDR1 MGHDK, CDR2 SYGVNS. V was cut by 4 bases and J by 0 bases, with 21 bases left in between.

The chain employs TRBV5-1 and TRBJ2-5; TRBD1 agrees at 7 bases. The J call may not be correct, given that the DNA end is closer to TRBJ2-7. Germline CDR1 reads SGHRS; CDR2 reads YFSETQ. The CDR3 consists of 16 residues. The CDR3, as DNA: TGCGCCAGCAGCTTGGACCCGACAGGGCAGGTCGGCGAGCAGTACTTC. Translation gives CASSLDPTGQVGEQYF.